The 22 T cell receptor beta chains given below trace back to one sample, sequenced in a study of blood T cell repertoires in COVID-19. Generated by immunoSEQ multiplex PCR, the TCRdb table keeps only in-frame clones and is missing some. This repertoire shows 120,000 to 150,000 clones, 88% found once; its top ten account for more than 9%. Sequenced: peripheral blood. The receptors stem from a man aged 45-65 years with active or convalescent COVID-19.

The CDR3 bases are TGTGCCAGCACCCTTGGGAGGGGGATGAGAGAGACCCAGTACTTC. Amino acid sequence: CASTLGRGMRETQYF. The chain uses TRBV28 and TRBJ2-5, with a tentative D call TRBD2 (7 bases). This CDR3 contains 15 residues. V gave up 7 bases and J gave up 4 bases, with 19 bases separating them. Looked up from germline, CDR1 is MDHEN and CDR2 is SYDVKM. The full variable domain, with the rest looked up from reference TRBV28 and TRBJ2-5, is DVKVTQSSRYLVKRTGEKVFLECVQDMDHENMFWYRQDPGLGLRLIYFSYDVKMKEKGDIPEGYSVSREKKERFSLILESASTNQTSMYLCASTLGRGMRETQYFGPGTRLLVL.

The chain recombines TRBV7-9 with TRBJ1-1; weak D call: TRBD1 (6 bases). The CDR3 extends over 14 amino acids. Germline V CDR1 and CDR2: SEHNR, FQNEAQ (reference sequence). The V gene lost 3 bases and the J gene lost 4 bases, with 12 bases spanning the gap. DNA of the CDR3: TGTGCCAGCAGCTTGAAAGGGGGGGCCACTGAAGCTTTCTTT. As protein: CASSLKGGATEAFF.

This clone was detected once. J is TRBJ2-7 and V is TRBV18; weak D call: TRBD2 (6 bases). The CDR3 length is 15 residues. V dropped 0 bases and J dropped 1 base, with 10 bases sitting between them. Germline V CDR1 and CDR2: KGHSH, LQKENI. This CDR3 is CASSPPSLASYEQYF. The CDR3 coding sequence is TGTGCCAGCTCACCACCGTCTCTAGCGTCCTACGAGCAGTACTTC.

The chain couples TRBV7-2 to TRBJ1-1; D remains ambiguous. Germline-derived CDR1 and CDR2 are SGHTA and FQGNSA. V was trimmed by 5 bases and J by 3 bases, leaving 16 bases between them. The CDR3 is made up of 15 amino acids. CDR3 in amino acids: CASSDPPPADTEAFF. The DNA for the CDR3 is TGTGCCAGCAGCGACCCGCCCCCCGCGGACACTGAAGCTTTCTTT. Filled out from reference TRBV7-2 and TRBJ1-1, the complete variable domain reads GAGVSQSPSNKVTEKGKDVELRCDPISGHTALYWYRQSLGQGLEFLIYFQGNSAPDKSGLPSDRFSAERTGGSVSTLTIQRTQQEDSAVYLCASSDPPPADTEAFFGQGTRLTVV.

This clone came up once. The rearrangement joins TRBV5-1 to TRBJ1-1; a weak D match, TRBD1 (6 bases). The CDR3 runs to 15 residues. Looked up from germline, CDR1 is SGHRS and CDR2 is YFSETQ. The ends were cut back, 2 bases at V and 1 base at J, with 12 bases in the middle. The CDR3 protein is CASSLAGTTNTEAFF. The CDR3 DNA reads as TGCGCCAGCAGCTTAGCCGGGACAACGAACACTGAAGCTTTCTTT.

The chain has TRBV27 and TRBJ1-6; 7 nucleotides line up with TRBD1. CDR1 is MNHEY, CDR2 SMNVEV, per germline (reference sequence). V lost 4 bases, J lost 7 bases, and 4 bases stayed unmatched. The CDR3 spans 14 residues. The CDR3 DNA follows: TGTGCCAGCAGTTCGCACAGGGGAAATTCACCCCTCCACTTT. It is translated as CASSSHRGNSPLHF.

The chain has TRBV7-2 and TRBJ2-7, with 9 bases identical to TRBD1. The germline gives CDR1 SGHTA, CDR2 FQGNSA. The CDR3 length is 15 residues. J lost 2 bases, V lost 3 bases, and 5 bases had no gene match. The CDR3 loop reads CASSFVHRGPYEQYF. The CDR3 coding sequence is TGTGCCAGCAGCTTCGTTCACAGGGGGCCCTACGAGCAGTACTTC. Drawing the rest from reference TRBV7-2 and TRBJ2-7, the complete variable domain is GAGVSQSPSNKVTEKGKDVELRCDPISGHTALYWYRQSLGQGLEFLIYFQGNSAPDKSGLPSDRFSAERTGGSVSTLTIQRTQQEDSAVYLCASSFVHRGPYEQYFGPGTRLTVT.

The chain employs TRBV5-1 and TRBJ1-1; no clear D. Per the germline V gene, CDR1 is SGHRS and CDR2 is YFSETQ. With 2 bases removed from V and 0 bases from J, the gap between germline ends came to 8 bases. The CDR3 contains 14 residues. CDR3 sequence (DNA): TGCGCCAGCAGCTTCAGAGACATGAACACTGAAGCTTTCTTT. As protein: CASSFRDMNTEAFF.

The chain has TRBV19 and TRBJ2-5; TRBD1 matches 10 bases. V lost 6 bases and J lost 4; bases outside the gene matches: 11. CDR3 length equals 16 residues. Germline-derived CDR1 and CDR2 are LNHDA and SQIVND (reference sequence). CDR3 loop: CASSRQGARGSETQYF. CDR3 nucleotide sequence: TGTGCCAGTAGCCGACAGGGGGCGCGTGGGTCAGAGACCCAGTACTTC.

This chain uses TRBV28 with TRBJ1-3, with TRBD1 matching over 7 bases. Germline assignment: CDR1 MDHEN and CDR2 SYDVKM. With V trimmed by 6 bases and J by 4 bases, 12 bases remained unmatched. CDR3 length: 16 residues. This CDR3 is CASSHQHRGRGNTIYF. CDR3 DNA: TGTGCCAGCAGCCATCAACACAGGGGCCGGGGAAACACCATATATTTT. Complete variable domain (other parts from reference TRBV28 and TRBJ1-3): DVKVTQSSRYLVKRTGEKVFLECVQDMDHENMFWYRQDPGLGLRLIYFSYDVKMKEKGDIPEGYSVSREKKERFSLILESASTNQTSMYLCASSHQHRGRGNTIYFGEGSWLTVV.

The chain joins TRBV25-1 to TRBJ2-1; 7 positions match TRBD2. The CDR3 covers 15 residues. Germline CDR1 is MGHDK and CDR2 is SYGVNS. V lost 1 base to trimming and J lost 3 bases; unmatched junction nucleotides: 3. The CDR3 DNA is TGTGCCAGCAGTGAATCTTTAGCGGGCTACAATGAGCAGTTCTTC. The encoded protein is CASSESLAGYNEQFF.

The V call is TRBV12-3 or TRBV12-4, the J call TRBJ1-2, with a possible D match to TRBD1 (5 bases). This CDR3 region has 13 residues. V lost 5 bases, J lost 4 bases, and 11 bases lay in between. Here the CDR3 DNA reads TGTGCCAGCAGTCCCATGACAGTCTATGGCTACACCTTC. Encoded protein: CASSPMTVYGYTF.

The V gene is TRBV18, the J gene TRBJ2-1, with no clear D. Germline V gives CDR1 KGHSH, CDR2 LQKENI. This CDR3 region has 16 residues. V lost 8 bases and J 0 bases, leaving 17 bases between the germline ends. This CDR3 is CASRLSYPSSYNEQFF. In DNA, the CDR3 is TGTGCCAGCCGTCTTAGCTACCCGAGCTCCTACAATGAGCAGTTCTTC.

The count of this clone is one. J is TRBJ2-7 and V is TRBV15; 10 bases align to TRBD1. This CDR3 is 15 amino acids long. Germline V gene sequence: CDR1 LNHNV, CDR2 YYDKDF (reference sequence). V shed 0 bases and J 4 bases; nucleotides not matched to a gene: 3. The CDR3 spells CATSRDPGQGYEQYF. In DNA form, the CDR3 reads TGTGCCACCAGCAGAGATCCGGGACAGGGGTACGAGCAGTACTTC.

This clone showed up just a few times. The rearrangement joins TRBV7-3 to TRBJ1-6, with D perhaps matching TRBD1 (5 bases). Germline values: CDR1 SGHTA, CDR2 FQGTGA. V was shortened by 4 bases and J by 4 bases, with 5 bases between the two germline ends. This CDR3 contains 13 residues. The CDR3 loop reads CASSSGYNSPLHF. The CDR3 nucleotides are TGTGCCAGCAGCTCAGGGTATAATTCACCCCTCCACTTT.

CDR3 sequence reads: CASSETGGKQYF. For the CDR3, the DNA is TGCGCCAGCAGTGAGACAGGGGGCAAGCAGTACTTC. V is TRBV10-1 and J is TRBJ2-7; 9 nucleotides match TRBD1. CDR1 WNHNN and CDR2 SYGVQD come from the germline V gene (reference sequence). The V gene end was trimmed by 2 bases and the J gene end by 8 bases; junction bases not matched to a gene: 1. The CDR3 is made up of 12 amino acids.

The genes are TRBV24-1 and TRBJ2-5, with a tentative D call TRBD2 (6 bases). V lost 6 bases and J lost 3, with 19 bases in between. This CDR3 contains 16 residues. CDR1 is KGHDR, CDR2 SFDVKD, per germline. The CDR3 reads CATSRGLLGGKETQYF. For the CDR3, the DNA is TGTGCCACCAGTAGGGGTCTATTGGGGGGAAAAGAGACCCAGTACTTC.

V and J are TRBV5-5 and TRBJ2-1; 10 bases match TRBD1. J was trimmed by 5 bases and V by 7 bases; bases with no gene match: 12. CDR3 length: 16 amino acids. Germline CDR1 is SGHKS and CDR2 is YYEKEE (reference sequence). The CDR3 loop is CASGDRGRVLNNEQFF. The CDR3 DNA follows: TGTGCCAGCGGGGACAGGGGCAGGGTTTTGAACAATGAGCAGTTCTTC.

The rearrangement links TRBV6-6 to TRBJ2-7; perhaps TRBD2 as D (5 bases). V dropped 3 bases and J dropped 0 bases, with 9 bases sitting between them. This CDR3 has 14 residues. Germline V gives CDR1 MNHNY, CDR2 SVGAGI (reference sequence). The CDR3 loop reads CASSYQADSYEQYF. DNA of the CDR3: TGTGCCAGCAGTTATCAAGCGGACTCCTACGAGCAGTACTTC.

Written as DNA, the CDR3 is TGTGCCAGCAGCGCAAACAATGAGCAGTTCTTC. Translated: CASSANNEQFF. The chain carries TRBV9 and TRBJ2-1; D unresolved. CDR1 and CDR2 from the germline V gene are SGDLS and YYNGEE. Trimming removed 3 bases at V and 5 bases at J, with 3 bases between. The CDR3 covers 11 residues.

The chain combines TRBV12-3 or TRBV12-4 with TRBJ1-4, with a tentative D call TRBD1 (5 bases). Trimming took 1 base from V and 11 from J, leaving 8 bases between them. This CDR3 region has 12 residues. CDR3 in amino acids: CASSLEGTKLFF. The CDR3 DNA reads as TGTGCCAGCAGTTTAGAAGGGACTAAACTGTTTTTT.

The chain carries TRBV6-5 and TRBJ2-3, with 12 bases identical to TRBD2. With V trimmed by 5 bases and J by 1 base, 1 base remained unmatched. The length of the CDR3 is 15 residues. CDR1 is MNHEY and CDR2 is SVGAGI in the germline V gene. The CDR3 spells CASSLAGGGTDTQYF. The CDR3, as DNA: TGTGCCAGCAGTCTAGCGGGAGGGGGCACAGATACGCAGTATTTT.